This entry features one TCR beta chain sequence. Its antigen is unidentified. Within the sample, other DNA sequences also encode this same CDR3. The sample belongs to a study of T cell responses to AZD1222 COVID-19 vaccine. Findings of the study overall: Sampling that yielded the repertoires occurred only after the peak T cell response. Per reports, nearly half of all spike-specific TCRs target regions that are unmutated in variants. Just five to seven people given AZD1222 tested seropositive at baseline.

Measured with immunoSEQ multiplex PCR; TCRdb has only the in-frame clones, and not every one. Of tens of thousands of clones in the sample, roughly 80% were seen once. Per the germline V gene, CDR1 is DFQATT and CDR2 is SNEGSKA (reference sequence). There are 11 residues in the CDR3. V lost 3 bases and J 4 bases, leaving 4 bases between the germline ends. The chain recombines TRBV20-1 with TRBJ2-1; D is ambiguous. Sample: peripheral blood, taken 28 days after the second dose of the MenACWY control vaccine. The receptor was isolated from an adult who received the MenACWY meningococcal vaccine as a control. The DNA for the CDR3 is TGCAGTGCTAGCGATTACAATGAGCAGTTCTTC. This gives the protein CSASDYNEQFF.